This T cell receptor (beta chain) stems from a study of T cell clonotyping in hematopoietic cell transplantation. Study-level points and caveats: Higher Inverse Simpson Index values in graft donor and pretransplant recipient predicted broader posttransplant TCR diversity. Few recipient clonotypes overlapped donors; over 97% were de novo at given depth.

The data were produced by immunoSEQ multiplex PCR, yet TCRdb's version contains in-frame clones alone and is incomplete. The data show about 9,400 clones, 60% to 80% seen once. Germline V gene sequence: CDR1 SGHRS, CDR2 YFSETQ. This CDR3 spans 18 amino acids. V lost 4 bases to trimming and J lost 6 bases; unmatched junction nucleotides: 17. With regard to this clone: Its cognate antigen is unknown.

The chain has TRBV5-1 and TRBJ2-1, with 9 bases aligning to TRBD2. The sequence came from a male patient aged 35 to 55 who had an allogeneic stem cell transplant from a related donor, so the T cells may come from the graft donor. Some clones in this sample may be carry-over from other donors' samples. Specimen: PBMCs, collected 180 days after allogeneic stem cell transplant. In DNA, the CDR3 is TGCGCCAGCAGCCTGGACCCTAGCGGGGTGGCCCTTGGCAATGAGCAGTTCTTC. It codes for CASSLDPSGVALGNEQFF.